A selection of T cell receptor beta chains follows, all from one sample in a study of T cells generated in artificial thymic organoids. These receptors are not linked to any known antigen. TCRdb independently ran MiXCR on the 5' RACE reads; one entry per CDR3 protein. In the table there are approximately 5,400 distinct CDR3 sequences, 20% to 30% of which are singletons. Specimen: naive CD8+ T cells grown in artificial thymic organoids from cord blood stem and progenitor cells. Receptor source: a human donor who gave cord blood stem cells for thymic organoid culture, a cardiac surgery patient who gave postnatal thymus, or a blood donor (not recorded which). The CDR3 runs from the conserved cysteine through the conserved F or W. The D gene is left open where the match is weak. Rows may omit the clone size; those that give it use once, few, many or a size class.

NA,medium-sized,TRBV4-3,TRBJ1-4,CASSQGTKTPTNEKLFF,TGCGCCAGCAGCCAAGGAACAAAGACCCCAACTAATGAAAAACTGTTTTTT
NA,medium-sized,TRBV25-1,TRBJ1-2,CASSESKGIHGYTF,TGTGCCAGCAGTGAATCCAAGGGAATACATGGCTACACCTTC
TRBD1,few,TRBV6-1,TRBJ1-1,CASSGTGWTEAFF,TGTGCCAGCAGTGGGACAGGGTGGACTGAAGCTTTCTTT
NA,medium-sized,TRBV12-3/TRBV12-4,TRBJ1-5,CASSHTRYNQPQHF,TGTGCCAGCAGTCATACCAGATATAATCAGCCCCAGCATTTT
NA,medium-sized,TRBV19,TRBJ2-2,CASSIGQGGTGELFF,TGTGCCAGTAGTATAGGACAGGGAGGAACCGGGGAGCTGTTTTTT
TRBD2,NA,TRBV3-1,TRBJ2-3,CASSQDWPWGGSGGTDTQYF,TGTGCCAGCAGCCAAGATTGGCCCTGGGGGGGTAGCGGGGGAACAGATACGCAGTATTTT
TRBD1,few,TRBV11-2,TRBJ1-4,CASSLDRTGGSEKLFF,TGTGCCAGCAGCTTAGACCGGACAGGGGGGAGCGAAAAACTGTTTTTT
TRBD1,large,TRBV20-1,TRBJ2-3,CSARGQGCTDTQYF,TGCAGTGCTAGGGGACAGGGATGCACAGATACGCAGTATTTT
NA,NA,TRBV7-9,TRBJ2-1,CASSLTSCFFYNEQFF,TGTGCCAGCAGCTTGACGTCATGTTTTTTCTACAATGAGCAGTTCTTC
NA,medium-sized,TRBV4-3,TRBJ2-7,CASSPWQAASYEQYF,TGCGCCAGCAGCCCCTGGCAGGCGGCCTCCTACGAGCAGTACTTC
NA,medium-sized,TRBV7-9,TRBJ2-7,CASTPETHEQYF,TGTGCCAGCACCCCGGAGACCCACGAGCAGTACTTC
TRBD1,NA,TRBV12-3/TRBV12-4,TRBJ2-7,CASSDRTGAYGQYF,TGTGCCAGCAGTGATCGGACAGGGGCGTACGGGCAGTACTTC
NA,NA,TRBV9,TRBJ2-7,CVSSVGTPSYEQYF,TGTGTCAGCAGCGTAGGGACTCCATCCTACGAGCAGTACTTC
NA,medium-sized,TRBV7-4,TRBJ1-2,CASSLNGYTF,TGTGCCAGCAGCTTAAACGGCTACACCTTC
NA,medium-sized,TRBV20-1,TRBJ1-2,CSASKPGRGYTF,TGCAGTGCTAGCAAGCCCGGGCGGGGCTACACCTTC
NA,medium-sized,TRBV24-1,TRBJ2-3,CATSDFRADTQYF,TGTGCCACCAGTGATTTTAGGGCAGATACGCAGTATTTT
TRBD2,NA,TRBV4-3,TRBJ2-4,CASSPVRGGGVAKNIQYF,TGCGCCAGCAGCCCAGTTCGGGGCGGGGGGGTAGCCAAAAACATTCAGTACTTC
NA,large,TRBV4-2,TRBJ2-7,CASSQGSCSYEQYF,TGTGCCAGCAGCCAAGGTTCCTGCTCCTACGAGCAGTACTTC
NA,few,TRBV11-1,TRBJ2-2,CASSPNTRGNTGELFF,TGTGCCAGCAGCCCGAATACTAGGGGGAACACCGGGGAGCTGTTTTTT
NA,medium-sized,TRBV28,TRBJ2-7,CASSFIDSFSYEQYF,TGTGCCAGCAGTTTTATAGACAGTTTCTCCTACGAGCAGTACTTC
NA,NA,TRBV7-7,TRBJ1-4,CASSSGLKEKLFF,TGTGCTAGCAGCTCCGGACTAAAGGAAAAACTGTTTTTT
TRBD1,NA,TRBV4-3,TRBJ2-1,CTSSQDLRGGEYNEQFF,TGCACCAGCAGCCAAGATCTAAGAGGGGGCGAATACAATGAGCAGTTCTTC
NA,NA,TRBV9,TRBJ2-7,CASSGGDACSYEQYF,TGTGCCAGCAGCGGAGGGGACGCTTGCTCCTACGAGCAGTACTTC
TRBD2,NA,TRBV6-1,TRBJ2-3,CASSASYGGASDTQYF,TGTGCCAGCAGCGCCTCTTACGGGGGGGCCTCGGATACGCAGTATTTT
NA,medium-sized,TRBV12-3/TRBV12-4,TRBJ1-2,CASSLTGLNYGYTF,TGTGCCAGCAGTTTAACAGGTCTTAACTATGGCTACACCTTC
NA,medium-sized,TRBV24-1,TRBJ1-1,CATSDTPMKGGMNTEAFF,TGTGCCACCAGTGATACGCCCATGAAGGGGGGGATGAACACTGAAGCTTTCTTT
NA,NA,TRBV7-8,TRBJ2-5,CASSPWTSRETQYF,TGTGCCAGCAGCCCCTGGACTTCGAGGGAGACCCAGTACTTC